A single T cell receptor (beta chain) is shown here with its context. The antigen is unknown. TCRdb keeps only in-frame clones here, not all; method: immunoSEQ multiplex PCR. The table includes 200,000 or so clones, approximately 70% detected once. The data originate from a study of cytotoxic CD8 clonotypes in ibrutinib-treated CLL. Study summary: Recorded responses included approximately 24 partial and 2 complete; following median approximately 68 months, approximately 15 stayed remitted and roughly 12 progressed. Response sampling came at median approximately twelve months of treatment, ranging about 6 to 36 months. Broader study findings: Clonality went higher at ibrutinib response and then dropped back toward baseline at progression. Samples from sustained-remission and progressing patients were taken at different times.

CDR3 size: 14 residues. Trimming stripped 0 bases from V and 4 bases from J, with 9 bases between. The germline V gene encodes CDR1 SGDLS and CDR2 YYNGEE. The source was PBMCs, collected after 12 months of ibrutinib treatment. The sequence was obtained from a human donor with chronic lymphocytic leukemia. This sequence joins TRBV9 and TRBJ2-3; D gene unclear. DNA for the CDR3: TGTGCCAGCAGCGTAGAAGCGTTCTCAGATACGCAGTATTTT. It encodes CASSVEAFSDTQYF. Based on the CDR3 plus reference TRBV9 and TRBJ2-3, the full variable domain is DSGVTQTPKHLITATGQRVTLRCSPRSGDLSVYWYQQSLDQGLQFLIQYYNGEERAKGNILERFSAQQFPDLHSELNLSSLELGDSALYFCASSVEAFSDTQYFGPGTRLTVL.